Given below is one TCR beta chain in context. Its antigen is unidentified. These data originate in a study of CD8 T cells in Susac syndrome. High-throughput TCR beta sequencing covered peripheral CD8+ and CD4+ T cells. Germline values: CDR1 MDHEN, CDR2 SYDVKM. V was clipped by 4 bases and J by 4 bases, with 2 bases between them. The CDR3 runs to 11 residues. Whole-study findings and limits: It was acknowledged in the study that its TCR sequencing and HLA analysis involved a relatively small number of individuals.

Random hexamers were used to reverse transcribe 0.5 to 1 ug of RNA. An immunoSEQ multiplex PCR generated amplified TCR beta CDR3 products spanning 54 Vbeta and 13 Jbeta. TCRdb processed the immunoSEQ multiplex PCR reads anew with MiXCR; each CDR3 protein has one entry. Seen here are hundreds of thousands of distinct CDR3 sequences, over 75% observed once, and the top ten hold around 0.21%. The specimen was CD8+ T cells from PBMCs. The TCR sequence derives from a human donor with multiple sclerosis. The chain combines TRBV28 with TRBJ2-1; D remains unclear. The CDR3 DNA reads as TGTGCCAGCAGTTGGTACAATGAGCAGTTCTTC. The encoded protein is CASSWYNEQFF.